This T cell receptor (beta chain) is drawn from a study of blood T cell repertoires in COVID-19. Study summary: The United States, Italy and Spain supplied acute and convalescent COVID-19 samples. In each case, the material was cDNA or gDNA derived from T cells, B-cell-depleted T cells, or PBMCs.

This CDR3 is 13 amino acids long. The germline V gene encodes CDR1 SEHNR and CDR2 FQNEAQ (reference sequence). Trimming removed 2 bases at V and 0 bases at J, with 4 bases between. In the original processing: Amplification with reference gene primers provided the estimates of nucleated cell counts. The repertoire was sequenced with immunoSEQ multiplex PCR; TCRdb's copy has only in-frame clones and lacks some. The DNA gave D and trimming, while V, J and clone size come from that table. Of some 99,000 clones listed, about nine tenths are singletons. The chain employs TRBV7-9 and TRBJ1-2; D gene ambiguous. This TCR was recovered from a human donor in a cohort sampled during active COVID-19. Sequenced material: peripheral blood. This CDR3 reads CASSLRANYGYTF. The CDR3 bases are TGTGCCAGCAGCTTAAGAGCTAACTATGGCTACACCTTC.